The 6 T cell receptor beta chains below were found in one sample sequenced in a study of identical twins. MiXCR, run by TCRdb on the 5' RACE reads, gives a single entry per CDR3 protein. The sample lists 400,000 to 550,000 distinct CDR3 sequences, roughly a quarter seen once, with 2.9% in the top ten. This same sample was also taken into another study, of T cells expressing NK-cell markers.

The specimen was CD4+ T cells sorted from blood. These receptors were taken from a woman aged 18-29 years in good health.

The genes are TRBV7-2 and TRBJ2-2, with 7 bases identical to TRBD1. CDR3 size: 15 residues. Trimming cost V 5 bases and J 3 bases; bases outside gene matches: 6. Germline V lookup: CDR1 SGHTA, CDR2 FQGNSA. The CDR3 loop is CASSPRQGYTGELFF. Written as DNA, the CDR3 is TGTGCCAGCAGCCCACGACAGGGTTACACCGGGGAGCTGTTTTTT.

This clonotype turned up a few times. J is TRBJ1-1 and V is TRBV7-9; D may be TRBD1 (5 bases). The CDR3 consists of 12 residues. The germline V gene encodes CDR1 SEHNR and CDR2 FQNEAQ (reference sequence). V gave up 4 bases and J gave up 8 bases, with 11 bases separating them. Here the CDR3 DNA reads TGTGCCAGCAGCTCAGACAGCGCCGAAGCTTTCTTT. Translation gives CASSSDSAEAFF.

This chain connects TRBV7-9 to TRBJ2-7; D gene unclear. Trimming shortened V by 5 bases and J by 1 base, and 9 bases separated the two germline ends. The V gene's germline CDR1 is SEHNR and CDR2 FQNEAQ (reference sequence). The CDR3 runs 13 residues. The CDR3 DNA is TGTGCCAGCAGCCCGACTGTTTCCTACGAGCAGTACTTC. It codes for CASSPTVSYEQYF.

This clonotype was seen only a few times. The chain recombines TRBV5-1 with TRBJ1-5; D is unclear. Trimming removed 4 bases at V and 2 bases at J, with 10 bases between. This CDR3 is 14 amino acids long. Germline assignment: CDR1 SGHRS and CDR2 YFSETQ. CDR3 DNA: TGCGCCAGCAGCCCCGCGGCCGGCAATCAGCCCCAGCATTTT. Its translation: CASSPAAGNQPQHF.

This clonotype has just a few counts. The rearrangement links TRBV6-6 to TRBJ2-7, with D uncertain. There are 11 residues in the CDR3. The V end lost 4 bases, the J end lost 8 bases, and 9 bases lay between the germline ends. Germline V gives CDR1 MNHNY, CDR2 SVGAGI (reference sequence). CDR3 amino acids: CASSSSRKQYF. In DNA, the CDR3 is TGTGCCAGCAGTTCCTCCCGGAAGCAGTACTTC.

This clonotype was seen a handful of times. The rearrangement links TRBV15 to TRBJ2-2; 8 bases fit TRBD2. Germline-derived CDR1 and CDR2 are LNHNV and YYDKDF (reference sequence). CDR3 length: 17 amino acids. After removal of 3 bases from V and 6 bases from J, the junction contained 12 bases not matched to a gene. Written as DNA, the CDR3 is TGTGCCACCAGCAGTTTTCCGGGACTAGGATCCGCCGGGGAGCTGTTTTTT. It translates to CATSSFPGLGSAGELFF. Drawing the rest from reference TRBV15 and TRBJ2-2, the complete variable domain is DAMVIQNPRYQVTQFGKPVTLSCSQTLNHNVMYWYQQKSSQAPKLLFHYYDKDFNNEADTPDNFQSRRPNTSFCFLDIRSPGLGDTAMYLCATSSFPGLGSAGELFFGEGSRLTVL.